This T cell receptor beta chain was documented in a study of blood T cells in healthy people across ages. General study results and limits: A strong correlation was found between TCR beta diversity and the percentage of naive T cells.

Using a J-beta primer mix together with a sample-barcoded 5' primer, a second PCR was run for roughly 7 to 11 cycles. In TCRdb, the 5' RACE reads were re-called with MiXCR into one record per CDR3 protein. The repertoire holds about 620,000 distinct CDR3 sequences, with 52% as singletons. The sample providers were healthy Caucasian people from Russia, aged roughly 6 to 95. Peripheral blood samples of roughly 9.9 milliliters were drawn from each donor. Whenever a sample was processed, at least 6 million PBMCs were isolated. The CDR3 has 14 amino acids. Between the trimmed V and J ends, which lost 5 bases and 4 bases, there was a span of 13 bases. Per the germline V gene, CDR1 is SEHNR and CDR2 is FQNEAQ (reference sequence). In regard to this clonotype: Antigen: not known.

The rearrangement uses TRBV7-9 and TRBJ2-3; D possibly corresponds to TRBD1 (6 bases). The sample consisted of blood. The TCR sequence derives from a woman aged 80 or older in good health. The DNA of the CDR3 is TGTGCCAGCAGCCCCGCACAGGGATCAGATACGCAGTATTTT. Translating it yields CASSPAQGSDTQYF.